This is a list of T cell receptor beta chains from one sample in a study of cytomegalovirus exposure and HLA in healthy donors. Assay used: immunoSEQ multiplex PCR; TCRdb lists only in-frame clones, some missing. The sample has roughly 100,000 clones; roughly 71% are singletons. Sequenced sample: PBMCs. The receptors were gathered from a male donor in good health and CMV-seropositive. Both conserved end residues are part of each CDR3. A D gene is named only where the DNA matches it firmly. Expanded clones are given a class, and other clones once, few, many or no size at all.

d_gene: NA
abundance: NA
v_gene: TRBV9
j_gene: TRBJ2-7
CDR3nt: TGTGCCAGCAGCGAGGGACAAAGCTACGAGCAGTACTTC
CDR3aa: CASSEGQSYEQYF

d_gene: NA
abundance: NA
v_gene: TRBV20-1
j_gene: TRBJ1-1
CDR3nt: TGCAGTGCTAGAGATCAGACTGAAGCTTTCTTT
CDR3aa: CSARDQTEAFF

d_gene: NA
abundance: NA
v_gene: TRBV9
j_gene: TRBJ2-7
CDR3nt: TGTGCCAGCAGCGTAGTAGCGACTTCTTACGAGCAGTACTTC
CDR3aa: CASSVVATSYEQYF

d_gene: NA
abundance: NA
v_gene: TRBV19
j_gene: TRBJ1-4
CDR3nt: TGTGCCAGTAGTAATCCCCACCTACGGGGGGCCGATGAAAAACTGTTTTTT
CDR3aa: CASSNPHLRGADEKLFF

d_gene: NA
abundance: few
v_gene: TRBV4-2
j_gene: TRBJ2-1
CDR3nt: TGTGCCAGCAGCCAAGGTAAAGTAGCAGGGTACTCCTACAATGAGCAGTTCTTC
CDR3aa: CASSQGKVAGYSYNEQFF

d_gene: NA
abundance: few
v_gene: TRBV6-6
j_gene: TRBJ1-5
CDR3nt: TGTGCCAGCAGTTACTCGAGTAGAGGGGAGGGTCAGCCCCAGCATTTT
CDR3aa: CASSYSSRGEGQPQHF

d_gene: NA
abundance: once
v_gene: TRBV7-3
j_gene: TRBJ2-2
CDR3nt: TGTGCCAGCAGCCTACAGACCGCCGGGGAGCTGTTTTTT
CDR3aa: CASSLQTAGELFF

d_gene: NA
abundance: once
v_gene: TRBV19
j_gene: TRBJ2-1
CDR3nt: TGTGCCAGTAGTAGAGCGGACTTCTCCTACAATGAGCAGTTCTTC
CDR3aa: CASSRADFSYNEQFF

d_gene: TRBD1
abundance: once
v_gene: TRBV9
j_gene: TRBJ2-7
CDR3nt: TGTGCCAGCAGCGTAGGCGGGACAGGGTCTTACGAGCAGTACTTC
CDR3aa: CASSVGGTGSYEQYF

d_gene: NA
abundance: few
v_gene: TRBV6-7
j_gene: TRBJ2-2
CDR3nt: TGTGCCAGCAGTCTGCGGGGACCGAGCGGAGCGAACACCGGGGAGCTGTTTTTT
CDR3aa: CASSLRGPSGANTGELFF

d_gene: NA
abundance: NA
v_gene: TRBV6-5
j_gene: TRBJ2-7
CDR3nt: TGTGCCAGCAGTTACTCCTTCGGACAGATCTACGAGCAGTACTTC
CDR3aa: CASSYSFGQIYEQYF

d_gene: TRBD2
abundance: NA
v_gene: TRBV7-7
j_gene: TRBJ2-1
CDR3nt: TGTGCTAGCAGCTCGGTAGCGGGAGGGCCCAGCCATGAGCAGTTCTTC
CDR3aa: CASSSVAGGPSHEQFF

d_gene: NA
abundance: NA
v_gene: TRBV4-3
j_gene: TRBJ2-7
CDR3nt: TGCGCCAGCAGCCAAGACCTAGGATCTACGAAGCAGTACTTC
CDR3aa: CASSQDLGSTKQYF

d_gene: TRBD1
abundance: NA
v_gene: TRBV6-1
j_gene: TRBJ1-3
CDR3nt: TGTGCCAGCTCTACAGGGGGCGGTGGAAACACCATATATTTT
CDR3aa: CASSTGGGGNTIYF

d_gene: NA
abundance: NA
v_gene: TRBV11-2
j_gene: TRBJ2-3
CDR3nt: TGTGCCAGCAGCTTCGGGACTTTCACAGATACGCAGTATTTT
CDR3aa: CASSFGTFTDTQYF

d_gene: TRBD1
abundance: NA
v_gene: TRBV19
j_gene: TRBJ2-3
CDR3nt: TGTGCCTCACGGGACAGGGGGACAGATACGCAGTATTTT
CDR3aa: CASRDRGTDTQYF

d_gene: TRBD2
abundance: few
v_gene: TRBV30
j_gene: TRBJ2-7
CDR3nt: TGTGCCTGGAGCGGGGACCGACCTAGCGGGAGCAATATTTACGAGCAGTACTTC
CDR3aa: CAWSGDRPSGSNIYEQYF

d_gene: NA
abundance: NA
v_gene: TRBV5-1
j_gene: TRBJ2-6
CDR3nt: TGCGCCAGCAGCTTTAGCTCTGGGGCCAACGTCCTGACTTTC
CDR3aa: CASSFSSGANVLTF

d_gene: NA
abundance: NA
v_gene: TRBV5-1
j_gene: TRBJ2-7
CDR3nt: TGCGCCAGCAGCTTGAGCTTTCGGTTCGCAGGGTGGAACGAGCAGTACTTC
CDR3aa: CASSLSFRFAGWNEQYF

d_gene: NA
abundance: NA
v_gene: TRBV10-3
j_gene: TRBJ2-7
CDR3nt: TGTGCCATCAGTGAGAGCTATCCTTCGAATCTCGAGCAGTACTTC
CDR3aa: CAISESYPSNLEQYF

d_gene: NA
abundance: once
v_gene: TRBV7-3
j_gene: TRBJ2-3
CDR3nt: TGTGCCAGCAGTAGAGCGACCACAGATACGCAGTATTTT
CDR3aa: CASSRATTDTQYF

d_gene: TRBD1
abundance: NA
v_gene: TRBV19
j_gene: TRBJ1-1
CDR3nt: TGTGCCAGTGCTTACAGGGGGGCGACGGAAAGTCCTGAAGCTTTCTTT
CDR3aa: CASAYRGATESPEAFF

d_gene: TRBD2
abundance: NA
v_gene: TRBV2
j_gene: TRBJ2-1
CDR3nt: TGTGCCAGCAGTTGGACTAGCGGGAGCTATGAGCAGTTCTTC
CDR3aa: CASSWTSGSYEQFF

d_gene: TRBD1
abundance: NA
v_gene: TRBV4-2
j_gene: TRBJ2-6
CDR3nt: TGTGCCAGCAGCCTCCGGACAGGGCCCTCTGGGGCCAACGTCCTGACTTTC
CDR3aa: CASSLRTGPSGANVLTF

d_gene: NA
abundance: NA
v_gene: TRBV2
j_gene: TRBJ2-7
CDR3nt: TGTGCCAGCAGTGAAACAGGGCATGGCTCCTACGAGCAGTACTTC
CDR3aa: CASSETGHGSYEQYF

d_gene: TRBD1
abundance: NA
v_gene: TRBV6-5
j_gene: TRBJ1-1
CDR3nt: TGTGCCAGCAGTTACTCGGGGACAGCCGCCGCTTTCTTT
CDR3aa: CASSYSGTAAAFF

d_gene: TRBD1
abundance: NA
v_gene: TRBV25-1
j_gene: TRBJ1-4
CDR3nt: TGTGCCAGCAGTATGCAGGGGGTCATGAATGAAAAACTGTTTTTT
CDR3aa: CASSMQGVMNEKLFF

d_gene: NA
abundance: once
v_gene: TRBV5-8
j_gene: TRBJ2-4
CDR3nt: TGTGCCAGCAGGGGGGGTTTGCTAGCCAAAAACATTCAGTACTTC
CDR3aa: CASRGGLLAKNIQYF

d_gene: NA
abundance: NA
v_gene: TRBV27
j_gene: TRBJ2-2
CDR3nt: TGTGCCAGCTGTTCACTCGCGGCGAACACCGGGGAGCTGTTTTTT
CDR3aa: CASCSLAANTGELFF

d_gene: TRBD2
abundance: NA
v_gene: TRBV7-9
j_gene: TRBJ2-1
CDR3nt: TGTGCCAGCAGCCCCGACGGACTAGCGGCTTACAATGAGCAGTTCTTC
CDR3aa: CASSPDGLAAYNEQFF

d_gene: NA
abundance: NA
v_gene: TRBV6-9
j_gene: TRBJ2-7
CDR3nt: TGTGCCACCGCCGGGACACTGAGCTCCTACGAGCAGTACTTC
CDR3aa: CATAGTLSSYEQYF

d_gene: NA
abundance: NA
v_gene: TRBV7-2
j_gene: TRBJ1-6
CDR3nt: TGTGCCAGCAGCACCGGGACAACACCCCTCCACTTT
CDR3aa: CASSTGTTPLHF

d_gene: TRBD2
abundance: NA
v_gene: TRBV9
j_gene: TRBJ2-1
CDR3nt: TGTGCCAGCAGCGTAGTCCCGGGGGGCTACAATGAGCAGTTCTTC
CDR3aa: CASSVVPGGYNEQFF

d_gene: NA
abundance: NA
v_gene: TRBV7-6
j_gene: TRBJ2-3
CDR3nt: TGTGCCAGCATCAGGACAGCCGGGGCAGATACGCAGTATTTT
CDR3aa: CASIRTAGADTQYF

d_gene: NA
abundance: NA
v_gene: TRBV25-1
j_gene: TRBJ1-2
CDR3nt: TGTGCCAGCAGTGAGTCAGGACCGGGAAAGGACTACACCTTC
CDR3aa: CASSESGPGKDYTF

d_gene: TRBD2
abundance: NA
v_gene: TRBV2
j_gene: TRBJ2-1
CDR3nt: TGTGCCAGCAGTTTGGAGCGGGGGTCCTACAATGAGCAGTTCTTC
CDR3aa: CASSLERGSYNEQFF

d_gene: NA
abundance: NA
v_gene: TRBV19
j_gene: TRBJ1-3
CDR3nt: TGTGCCAGTAGTTCACAGTCAGGTGGAAACACCATATATTTT
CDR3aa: CASSSQSGGNTIYF

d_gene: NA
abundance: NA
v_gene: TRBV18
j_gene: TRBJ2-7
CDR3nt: TGTGCCAGCTCACTTGCTAGCGACGAGCAGTACTTC
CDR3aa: CASSLASDEQYF

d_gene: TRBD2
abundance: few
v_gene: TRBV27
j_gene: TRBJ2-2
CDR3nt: TGTGCCAGCAGTTTATCTAGCGGGGGGGCGTTCACCGGGGAGCTGTTTTTT
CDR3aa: CASSLSSGGAFTGELFF

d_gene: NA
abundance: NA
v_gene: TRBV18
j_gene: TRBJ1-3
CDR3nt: TGTGCCAGCTCACATACAGGGACTGGAAACACCATATATTTT
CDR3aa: CASSHTGTGNTIYF

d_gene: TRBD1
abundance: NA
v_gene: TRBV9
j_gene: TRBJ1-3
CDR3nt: TGTGCCAGCAGCTCGACAGGGCACGGAAACACCATATATTTT
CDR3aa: CASSSTGHGNTIYF

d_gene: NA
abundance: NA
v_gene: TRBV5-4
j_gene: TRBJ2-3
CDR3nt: TGTGCCAGCAGCATCCGGTCCCCTACAGATACGCAGTATTTT
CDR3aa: CASSIRSPTDTQYF

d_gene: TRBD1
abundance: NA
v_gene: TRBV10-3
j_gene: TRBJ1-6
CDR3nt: TGTGCCATCAGTGAACAGGACAGGGATATTAATTCACCCCTCCACTTT
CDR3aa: CAISEQDRDINSPLHF